The 15 T cell receptor beta chains given below trace back to one sample, sequenced in a study of blood T cells in healthy people across ages. Using a J-beta primer mix together with a sample-barcoded 5' primer, a second PCR was run for about 7 to 12 cycles. MiXCR was run by TCRdb on the 5' RACE reads, yielding one entry per CDR3 protein. This table holds about 970,000 distinct CDR3 sequences, roughly 51% found once. The sequenced sample was blood. These receptors all stem from a woman in her fifties or sixties in good health.

This clonotype was seen once. V gene TRBV24-1 combines with J gene TRBJ2-1, with D uncertain. This CDR3 comprises 14 residues. Per germline, CDR1 KGHDR and CDR2 SFDVKD. Trimming removed 5 bases from V and 0 bases from J, with 7 bases in between. The CDR3 DNA follows: TGTGCCACCAGTGGGGTAAGCTCCTACAATGAGCAGTTCTTC. This translates into CATSGVSSYNEQFF.

The chain has TRBV20-1 and TRBJ2-3; D gene ambiguous. Germline loops: CDR1 DFQATT, CDR2 SNEGSKA (reference sequence). This CDR3 has 9 amino acids. Between the trimmed V and J ends, which lost 6 bases and 5 bases, there was a span of 3 bases. The CDR3 sequence is CSAGDTQYF. The CDR3 DNA reads as TGCAGTGCGGGAGATACGCAGTATTTT.

The chain links TRBV7-2 to TRBJ1-5; maybe TRBD1 (5 bases). CDR1 and CDR2 (germline): SGHTA, FQGNSA. The CDR3 length is 16 residues. The V end lost 4 bases, the J end lost 6 bases, and 19 bases lay between the germline ends. The CDR3 loop is CASSYMGLPRGQPQHF. CDR3 nucleotides: TGTGCCAGCAGCTACATGGGGCTCCCAAGGGGTCAGCCCCAGCATTTT. Together with reference TRBV7-2 and TRBJ1-5, the CDR3 gives the full variable domain: GAGVSQSPSNKVTEKGKDVELRCDPISGHTALYWYRQSLGQGLEFLIYFQGNSAPDKSGLPSDRFSAERTGGSVSTLTIQRTQQEDSAVYLCASSYMGLPRGQPQHFGDGTRLSIL.

This clonotype was observed a few times. The V call is TRBV24-1, the J call TRBJ2-3; D remains ambiguous. Germline values: CDR1 KGHDR, CDR2 SFDVKD. The CDR3 consists of 14 residues. The V end lost 5 bases, the J end lost 5 bases, and 13 bases lay between the germline ends. CDR3 in amino acids: CATSGPIKGDTQYF. In nucleotides, the CDR3 is TGTGCCACCAGTGGCCCTATTAAAGGAGATACGCAGTATTTT.

For this clonotype: This may arise from a read error, as a much more abundant clone is one base away. V usage is TRBV28 and J usage is TRBJ2-5; 9 bases match TRBD2. Germline V gene data show CDR1 as MDHEN and CDR2 as SYDVKM. The trim removed 6 bases at V and 1 base at J, leaving 3 bases unmatched. The length of the CDR3 is 14 residues. Here the CDR3 reads CASRLAGTQETQYF. The CDR3 DNA reads as TGTGCCAGCAGGCTAGCGGGAACCCAAGAGACCCAGTACTTC.

DNA for the CDR3: TGTGCCACCAGTGATTTCACAGGGGAATTGGGAGATACGCAGTATTTT. This codes for CATSDFTGELGDTQYF. This chain joins TRBV24-1 and TRBJ2-3; 7 bases match TRBD1. J was trimmed by 5 bases and V by 1 base; bases with no gene match: 8. Germline CDR1 reads KGHDR; CDR2 reads SFDVKD. The CDR3 is 16 amino acids.

This clonotype has just a few counts. The J gene is TRBJ1-4, the V gene TRBV4-1; D not certain. CDR3 length equals 15 residues. The ends were cut back, 0 bases at V and 14 bases at J, with 19 bases in the middle. Germline V lookup: CDR1 MGHRA, CDR2 YSYEKL. The CDR3 nucleotides read TGCGCCAGCAGCCAAGATCTGCAGCCTATTCCAGAGCTGTTTTTT. It translates to CASSQDLQPIPELFF.

The gene calls are TRBV29-1 and TRBJ2-3; 9 nucleotides agree with TRBD1. Germline V gene data show CDR1 as SQVTM and CDR2 as ANQGSEA. After removal of 6 bases from V and 6 bases from J, the junction contained 10 bases not matched to a gene. The CDR3 loop spans 14 amino acids. This CDR3 reads CSVRGQGGRDTQYF. The CDR3 DNA follows: TGCAGCGTGAGGGGACAGGGAGGGAGGGATACGCAGTATTTT.

The chain has TRBV28 and TRBJ1-1; D gene unclear. The CDR3 length is 11 residues. Trimming cost V 5 bases and J 7 bases, with 8 bases left between them. Germline V gene data show CDR1 as MDHEN and CDR2 as SYDVKM. The CDR3 loop is CASSTLGEAFF. DNA of the CDR3: TGTGCCAGCAGTACCTTAGGTGAAGCTTTCTTT.

This clonotype was detected ten times or more. J is TRBJ2-7 and V is TRBV12-3 or TRBV12-4, with D uncertain. V shed 3 bases and J shed 3 bases, with 3 bases lying between them. This CDR3 is 11 amino acids long. The CDR3 bases are TGTGCCAGCAGTTTCTTCTACGAGCAGTACTTC. Residues: CASSFFYEQYF.

This clonotype turned up a few times. J is TRBJ2-7 and V is TRBV4-1; D is undetermined. The germline gives CDR1 MGHRA, CDR2 YSYEKL. The CDR3 covers 14 residues. Between the trimmed V and J ends, which lost 0 bases and 2 bases, there was a span of 8 bases. The CDR3 nucleotides read TGCGCCAGCAGCCAAGATCTTTGGGCCTACGAGCAGTACTTC. This sequence encodes CASSQDLWAYEQYF.

As concerns this clonotype: One end of the junction does not line up with germline, which may come from a read error. This chain links TRBV4-3 with TRBJ1-4; D perhaps matches TRBD1 (5 bases). The CDR3 consists of 17 residues. The germline V gene encodes CDR1 LGHNA and CDR2 YSLEER. The CDR3 loop is CASGQAHRDGPNEKLFF. The CDR3 DNA follows: TGCGCCAGCGGCCAAGCCCACCGGGACGGTCCTAATGAAAAACTGTTTTTT.

This clonotype was detected a few times. J is TRBJ2-2 and V is TRBV7-8; the D is unclear. The germline gives CDR1 SGHVS, CDR2 FQNEAQ. CDR3 length equals 13 residues. Trimming cost V 5 bases and J 6 bases, with 10 bases left between them. The CDR3 loop reads CASSALDSGELFF. DNA of the CDR3: TGTGCCAGCAGCGCCTTAGATTCCGGGGAGCTGTTTTTT.

The V and J genes are TRBV12-3 or TRBV12-4 and TRBJ2-1, with a tentative D call TRBD2 (6 bases). The CDR3 contains 15 residues. Deletions cut 5 bases from V and 9 bases from J, with 20 bases between. As DNA, the CDR3 is TGTGCCAGCAGTCCCTCCGGGACTTGGGCGGCTGAGCAGTTCTTC. Amino acid sequence: CASSPSGTWAAEQFF.

The rearrangement links TRBV15 to TRBJ2-7, with D tentatively TRBD2 (5 bases). Germline loops: CDR1 LNHNV, CDR2 YYDKDF (reference sequence). This CDR3 has 16 residues. Trimming took off 0 bases at V and 3 bases at J, with 15 bases between the two ends. CDR3 sequence reads: CATSRDISGNHYEQYF. CDR3 nucleotides: TGTGCCACCAGCAGAGATATAAGCGGTAATCACTACGAGCAGTACTTC.